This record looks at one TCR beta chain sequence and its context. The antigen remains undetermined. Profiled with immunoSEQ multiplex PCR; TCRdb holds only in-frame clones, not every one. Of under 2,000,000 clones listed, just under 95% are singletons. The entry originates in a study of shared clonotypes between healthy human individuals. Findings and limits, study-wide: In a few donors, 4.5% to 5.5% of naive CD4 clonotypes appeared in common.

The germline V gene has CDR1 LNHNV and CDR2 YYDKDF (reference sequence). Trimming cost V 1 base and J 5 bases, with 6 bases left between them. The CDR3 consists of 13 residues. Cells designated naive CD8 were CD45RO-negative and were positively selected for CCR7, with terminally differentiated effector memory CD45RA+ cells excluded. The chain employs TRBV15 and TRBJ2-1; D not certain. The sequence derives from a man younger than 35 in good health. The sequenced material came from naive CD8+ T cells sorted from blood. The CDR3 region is CATSRVVNNEQFF. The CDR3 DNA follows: TGTGCCACCAGCAGAGTGGTTAACAATGAGCAGTTCTTC.